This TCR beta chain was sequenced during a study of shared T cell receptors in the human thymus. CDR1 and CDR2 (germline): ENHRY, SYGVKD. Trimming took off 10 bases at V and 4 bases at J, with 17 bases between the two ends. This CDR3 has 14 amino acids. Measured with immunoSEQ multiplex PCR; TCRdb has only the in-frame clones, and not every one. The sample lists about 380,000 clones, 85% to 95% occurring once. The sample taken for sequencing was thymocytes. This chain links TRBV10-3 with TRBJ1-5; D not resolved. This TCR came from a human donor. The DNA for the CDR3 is TGTGCCACCCGTGAACTCGAACGGAATCAGCCCCAGCATTTT. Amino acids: CATRELERNQPQHF.